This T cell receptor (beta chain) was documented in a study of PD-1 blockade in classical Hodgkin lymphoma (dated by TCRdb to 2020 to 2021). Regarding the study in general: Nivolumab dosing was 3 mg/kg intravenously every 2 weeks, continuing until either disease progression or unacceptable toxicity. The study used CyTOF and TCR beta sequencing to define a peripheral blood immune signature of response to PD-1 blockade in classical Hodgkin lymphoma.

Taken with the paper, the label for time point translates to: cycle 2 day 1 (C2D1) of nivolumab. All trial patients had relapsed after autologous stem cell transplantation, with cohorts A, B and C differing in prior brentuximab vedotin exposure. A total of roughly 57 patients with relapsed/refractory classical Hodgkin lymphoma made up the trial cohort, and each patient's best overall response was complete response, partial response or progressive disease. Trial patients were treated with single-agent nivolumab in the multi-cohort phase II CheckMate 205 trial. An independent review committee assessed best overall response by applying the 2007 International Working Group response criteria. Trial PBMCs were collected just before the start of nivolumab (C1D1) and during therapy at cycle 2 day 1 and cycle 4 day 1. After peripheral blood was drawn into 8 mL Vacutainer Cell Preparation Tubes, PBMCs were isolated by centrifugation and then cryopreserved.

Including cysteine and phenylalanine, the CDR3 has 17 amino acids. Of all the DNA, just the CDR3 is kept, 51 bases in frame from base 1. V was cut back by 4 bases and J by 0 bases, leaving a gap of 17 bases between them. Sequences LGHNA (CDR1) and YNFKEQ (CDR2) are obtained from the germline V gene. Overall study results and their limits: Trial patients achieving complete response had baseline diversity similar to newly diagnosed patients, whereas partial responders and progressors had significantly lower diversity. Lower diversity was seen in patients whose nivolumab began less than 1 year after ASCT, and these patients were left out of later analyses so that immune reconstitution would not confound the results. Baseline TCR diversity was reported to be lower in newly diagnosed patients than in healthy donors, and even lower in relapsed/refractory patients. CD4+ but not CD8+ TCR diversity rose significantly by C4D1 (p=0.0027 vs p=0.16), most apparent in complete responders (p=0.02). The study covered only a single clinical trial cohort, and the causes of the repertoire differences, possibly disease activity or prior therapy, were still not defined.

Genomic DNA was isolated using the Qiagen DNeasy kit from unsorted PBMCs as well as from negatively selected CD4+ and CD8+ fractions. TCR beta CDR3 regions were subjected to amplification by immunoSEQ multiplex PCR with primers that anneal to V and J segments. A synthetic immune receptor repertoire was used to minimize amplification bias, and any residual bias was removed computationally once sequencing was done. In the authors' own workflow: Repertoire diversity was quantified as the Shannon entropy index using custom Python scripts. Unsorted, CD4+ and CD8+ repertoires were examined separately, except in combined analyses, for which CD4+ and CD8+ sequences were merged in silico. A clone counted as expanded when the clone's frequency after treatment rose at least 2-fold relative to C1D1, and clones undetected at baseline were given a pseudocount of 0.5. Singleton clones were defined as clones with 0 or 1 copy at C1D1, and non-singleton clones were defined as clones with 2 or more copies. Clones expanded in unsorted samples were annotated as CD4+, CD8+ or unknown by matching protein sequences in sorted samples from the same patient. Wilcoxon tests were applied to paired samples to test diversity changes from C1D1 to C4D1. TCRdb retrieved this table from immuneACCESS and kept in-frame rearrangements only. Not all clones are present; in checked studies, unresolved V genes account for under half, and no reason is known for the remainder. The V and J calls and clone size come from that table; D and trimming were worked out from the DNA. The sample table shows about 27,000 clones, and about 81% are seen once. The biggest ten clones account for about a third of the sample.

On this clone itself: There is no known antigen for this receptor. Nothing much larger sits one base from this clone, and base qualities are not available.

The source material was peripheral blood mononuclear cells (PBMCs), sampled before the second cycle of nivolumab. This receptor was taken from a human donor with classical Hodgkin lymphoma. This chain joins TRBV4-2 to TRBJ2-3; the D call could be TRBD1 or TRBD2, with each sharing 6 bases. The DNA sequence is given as TGTGCCAGCAGCCCACCCAGAAGGGGGGCTAGCACAGATACGCAGTATTTT. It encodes CASSPPRRGASTDTQYF.